The clone carrying this TCR beta chain was seen a few times. What it binds is not known. The sample comes from a study of human T cells and chemical hapten exposure. Trimming removed 5 bases at V and 7 bases at J, with 9 bases between. The germline gives CDR1 MNHEY, CDR2 SVGEGT. The CDR3 has 13 residues. Documented time point: pre-sensitization, week 0. Treatment: therapeutic diphenylcyclopropenone sensitization with weekly scalp DPC. Total RNA came from unfractionated whole blood. Patients had alopecia, were aged 18 to 70, and were not pregnant. TCRdb reprocessed the RACE reads with MiXCR, giving one entry per CDR3 protein. The top ten hold about 9.6% of the sample, which has tens of thousands of distinct CDR3 sequences, around a tenth seen once. Regarding the study as a whole: Expanded TCRs showed more large CDR3 clusters than pre-sensitization or healthy control sets.

This TCR came from a woman in her twenties or thirties with alopecia areata. Some clones in this sample may be carry-over from other donors' samples. J is TRBJ1-6 and V is TRBV6-2 or TRBV6-3; the D is unclear. Here the sequenced sample was whole blood, taken in connection with sensitization to the hapten diphenylcyclopropenone (DPC). In DNA form, the CDR3 reads TGTGCCAGCAGTACCGTCGGGAATTCACCCCTCCACTTT. It encodes CASSTVGNSPLHF.